This T cell receptor beta chain emerged from a study of regulatory T cells in long-lasting Graves disease. Looking at the study overall: Graves' cases, newly diagnosed, had used antithyroid drugs under 3 months.

The study's findings and limits: Newly diagnosed Graves' patients had higher TCR diversity than persistent ones.

The CDR3 is 15 residues long. Germline V CDR1 and CDR2: KGHDR, SFDVKD. The J segment lost 7 bases and the V segment lost 3 bases, leaving 7 bases of the junction unmatched. Sequencing libraries for TCR beta were prepared with iRepertoire HTBI primers and Arm-PCR of CDR3 regions. TCRdb fed the multiplex PCR reads into MiXCR, producing one record per CDR3 protein. The sample carries 400,000 to 500,000 distinct CDR3 sequences, about 16% recorded once. This clonotype was seen ten or more times. The antigen remains undetermined. Documented time point: newly diagnosed GD, antithyroid drugs for less than 3 months. PBMC RNA was the source of the TCR library. The same sample was also studied in work on T cells in Graves' hyperthyroidism and ophthalmopathy. That paper adds: Together with thyroid ultrasound, orbital computed tomography, serum thyroxine and TRAb, clinical symptoms were used for diagnoses. TCR CDR3 underwent first-round RT-PCR with the HTBI primer set.

The input for sequencing was peripheral blood mononuclear cells (PBMCs), taken at new diagnosis, from a patient treated with antithyroid drugs. V usage is TRBV24-1 and J usage is TRBJ2-1; 8 nucleotides agree with TRBD2. The receptor comes from a woman younger than 30 with Graves disease. The CDR3 nucleotides are TGTGCCACCAGTGATGAGGTAGCGGGAAAAAATGAGCAGTTCTTC. The encoded protein is CATSDEVAGKNEQFF.